This T cell receptor (beta chain) was sequenced in a study of T cells in Graves' hyperthyroidism and ophthalmopathy. V lost 6 bases, J lost 6 bases, and 7 bases stayed unmatched. Germline V lookup: CDR1 SGHTA, CDR2 FQGTGA. The CDR3 consists of 14 residues. Amplification of TCR beta CDR3 regions used RNA as the template. When the TCR CDR3 underwent first-round RT-PCR, the HTBI primer set was used. TCRdb ran MiXCR on the multiplex PCR reads and lists one entry per CDR3 protein. The table includes more than 45,000 distinct CDR3 sequences, around half detected once. Sequencing input: blood. The J gene is TRBJ1-1, the V gene TRBV7-3; TRBD1 matches at 10 bases. The receptor comes from a woman aged 25 to 39 with Graves' ophthalmopathy. CDR3 amino acids: CASREGTGDSEAFF. CDR3 coding DNA: TGTGCCAGCAGAGAGGGGACAGGGGATTCTGAAGCTTTCTTT.